These 12 T cell receptor beta chains were sequenced from one sample in a study of Graves' ophthalmopathy and Graves' hyperthyroidism (dated by TCRdb to 2016 to 2019). The run used an Illumina HiSeq 2000. For repertoire sequencing, TCR beta CDR3 regions were amplified from RNA transcripts. A first-round RT-PCR used HTBI primers with the Qiagen OneStep RT-PCR kit, followed by a second-round multiplex PCR, size selection and purification. Using fastp trimming at Q25 and MiXCR clonotype assembly, TCRdb reanalyzed the public sequencing data and kept in-frame beta chains. Entries are consolidated by CDR3 protein sequence, retaining the most common genes and DNA. A total of 350,000 to 400,000 distinct CDR3 sequences appear in this sample, roughly 15% of them only once. Clones ranked in the top ten supply about 7% of the sample. The specimen was peripheral blood. All receptors come from a woman under 30 with stable Graves' hyperthyroidism. Donor details come from another sample of the same person, matched by shared clones.

This clonotype came up once. The chain employs TRBV6-2 or TRBV6-3 and TRBJ1-1, with D perhaps TRBD1 (6 bases). Germline-derived CDR1 and CDR2 are MNHEY and SVGEGT. V was clipped by 6 bases and J by 8 bases, with 10 bases between them. The CDR3 consists of 11 residues. Here the CDR3 reads CASRKGQEAFF. The CDR3 nucleotides read TGTGCCAGCAGAAAAGGACAGGAAGCTTTCTTT.

This chain uses TRBV6-1 with TRBJ2-5; a weak D match, TRBD1 (5 bases). V was clipped by 5 bases and J by 1 base, with 17 bases between them. From germline, CDR1 is MNHNS and CDR2 SASEGT. This CDR3 spans 16 amino acids. The CDR3 coding sequence is TGTGCCAGCAGTCCCCTCCCTGACAGTACCCAAGAGACCCAGTACTTC. Translation: CASSPLPDSTQETQYF.

The table lists this clonotype with many counts. The chain combines TRBV7-2 with TRBJ2-7; 10 nucleotides match TRBD2. Per the germline V gene, CDR1 is SGHTA and CDR2 is FQGNSA. This CDR3 is built from 17 residues. V dropped 1 base and J dropped 0; count of bases not matched to a gene: 6. DNA of the CDR3: TGTGCCAGCAGCTTAGGGCTAGCGGGGGTAGACTCCTACGAGCAGTACTTC. It specifies CASSLGLAGVDSYEQYF.

This clonotype was seen once. This chain links TRBV30 with TRBJ2-7; 11 bases are shared with TRBD2. This CDR3 spans 13 amino acids. Looked up from germline, CDR1 is GTSNPN and CDR2 is SVGIG (reference sequence). With V trimmed by 6 bases and J by 4 bases, 5 bases remained unmatched. The CDR3 nucleotides read TGTGCCTGCACTAGCGGGAGTTCGTACGAGCAGTACTTC. This encodes CACTSGSSYEQYF.

The chain joins TRBV19 to TRBJ1-1; D may be TRBD1 (6 bases). Germline CDR1 LNHDA, CDR2 SQIVND (reference sequence). This CDR3 comprises 14 residues. The V end was cut by 3 bases, the J end by 5 bases, with 13 bases between. The CDR3 spells CASSMNRESTEAFF. CDR3 coding DNA: TGTGCCAGTAGTATGAACAGGGAGAGTACTGAAGCTTTCTTT.

This clonotype was picked up a small number of times. V gene TRBV19 combines with J gene TRBJ1-2; 10 positions match TRBD1. J was trimmed by 6 bases and V by 7 bases; bases with no gene match: 5. The germline gives CDR1 LNHDA, CDR2 SQIVND (reference sequence). CDR3 size: 13 residues. CDR3 in DNA: TGTGCCAGTACTCCGGGACAGGGGAATGGCTACACCTTC. This translates into CASTPGQGNGYTF. The variable domain in full, completed from reference TRBV19 and TRBJ1-2, reads DGGITQSPKYLFRKEGQNVTLSCEQNLNHDAMYWYRQDPGQGLRLIYYSQIVNDFQKGDIAEGYSVSREKKESFPLTVTSAQKNPTAFYLCASTPGQGNGYTFGSGTRLTVV.

This clonotype was observed many times. The gene calls are TRBV24-1 and TRBJ2-7; 8 bases map to TRBD1. The CDR3 length is 16 residues. The junction had 6 bases not matched to a gene; V was cut back by 3 bases and J by 0 bases. Germline CDR1 KGHDR, CDR2 SFDVKD. The CDR3 nucleotides are TGTGCCACCAGTGATGGAGGGACAGGACCCTCCTACGAGCAGTACTTC. Its protein product is CATSDGGTGPSYEQYF.

This clonotype was detected many times. This chain connects TRBV28 to TRBJ1-2, with D hard to call. Per germline, CDR1 MDHEN and CDR2 SYDVKM. V dropped 6 bases and J dropped 1 base, with 12 bases sitting between them. The length of the CDR3 is 14 residues. The CDR3 region is CASSKTSINYGYTF. Written as DNA, the CDR3 is TGTGCCAGCAGCAAAACGAGTATTAACTATGGCTACACCTTC.

There are many counts of this clonotype. This chain connects TRBV12-3 or TRBV12-4 to TRBJ2-7; 7 nucleotides line up with TRBD1. The CDR3 covers 14 residues. V shed 10 bases and J 4 bases; nucleotides not matched to a gene: 13. DNA for the CDR3: TGTGCCAATATATGGGGGACAGTAATGTACGAGCAGTACTTC. Translation gives CANIWGTVMYEQYF.

This clonotype was seen only a few times. Mismatch with germline at one junction end may stem from a read error. The gene calls are TRBV5-1 and TRBJ2-4; 7 positions match TRBD2. The CDR3 spans 16 residues. Germline CDR1 and CDR2: SGHRS and YFSETQ. The CDR3 loop reads CASTDPGRGAKNIKYF. The CDR3 DNA follows: TGCGCCAGCACCGACCCAGGGAGGGGAGCCAAAAACATTAAGTACTTC. Based on the CDR3 plus reference TRBV5-1 and TRBJ2-4, the full variable domain is KAGVTQTPRYLIKTRGQQVTLSCSPISGHRSVSWYQQTPGQGLQFLFEYFSETQRNKGNFPGRFSGRQFSNSRSEMNVSTLELGDSALYLCASTDPGRGAKNIKYFGAGTRLSVL.

This clonotype was seen repeatedly, ten times or more. V is TRBV6-1 and J is TRBJ2-7; D is tentatively TRBD1 or TRBD2 (5 bases each). Looked up from germline, CDR1 is MNHNS and CDR2 is SASEGT. This CDR3 spans 14 amino acids. The V end lost 3 bases, the J end lost 4 bases, and 13 bases lay between the germline ends. CDR3 bases: TGTGCCAGCAGTGAGTGGGACGGGCCTTACGAGCAGTACTTC. As protein: CASSEWDGPYEQYF.

This clonotype was found a few times. The V and J genes are TRBV5-1 and TRBJ1-1, with 8 bases lining up with TRBD1. Germline values: CDR1 SGHRS, CDR2 YFSETQ. Trimming removed 0 bases from V and 3 bases from J; junction bases left unmatched: 7. The CDR3 is 16 amino acids. The CDR3 DNA sequence: TGCGCCAGCAGCTTGGAGTCAGGGGGCCGGGACACTGAAGCTTTCTTT. Protein: CASSLESGGRDTEAFF.